Sequencing of this T cell receptor beta chain was carried out in a study of CD8+ T cells in alopecia areata. Study background: Tofacitinib administration to treated patients was oral, at 5 to 10 mg twice daily. General study findings and limits: Between patients, shared TCR sequences were less clear than in mice. This was possibly due in part to HLA diversity in the patient population.

Germline CDR1 LGHNA, CDR2 YNFKEQ. Trimming took off 0 bases at V and 13 bases at J, with 11 bases between the two ends. The CDR3 extends over 12 amino acids. Regarding treatment: oral pan-JAK inhibitor, 5-10 mg twice daily. Alopecia areata patients provided lesional scalp punch biopsies and peripheral blood. With regard to this clone: Its antigen is still unknown.

Sequencing used cDNA as its template, made by extracting RNA and reverse transcribing it. Here immunoSEQ multiplex PCR was the method, and the copy in TCRdb shows in-frame clones only, minus some. The sample gives 70,000 or so clones, approximately 28% of which show up once; about 15% is in the top ten. The chain uses TRBV4-2 and TRBJ2-3; D possibly corresponds to TRBD1 (6 bases). This clonotype was obtained from a human donor with alopecia areata. Specimen: CD8+ T cells sorted from blood, collected at week 4, from a patient treated with tofacitinib. In DNA, the CDR3 is TGTGCCAGCAGCCAAGAGGATAGGACAGAGTATTTT. Translated: CASSQEDRTEYF.